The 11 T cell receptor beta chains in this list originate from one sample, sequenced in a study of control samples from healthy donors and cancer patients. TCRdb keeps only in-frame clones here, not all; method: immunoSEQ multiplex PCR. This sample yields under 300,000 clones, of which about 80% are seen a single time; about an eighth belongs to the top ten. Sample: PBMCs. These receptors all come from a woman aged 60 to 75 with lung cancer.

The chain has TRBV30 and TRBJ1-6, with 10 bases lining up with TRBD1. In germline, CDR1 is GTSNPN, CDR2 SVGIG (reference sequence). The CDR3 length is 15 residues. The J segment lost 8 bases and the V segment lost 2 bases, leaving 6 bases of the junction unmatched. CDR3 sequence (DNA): TGTGCCTGGAGTCCAGGACAGGGGGATTATTCACCCCTCCACTTT. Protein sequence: CAWSPGQGDYSPLHF.

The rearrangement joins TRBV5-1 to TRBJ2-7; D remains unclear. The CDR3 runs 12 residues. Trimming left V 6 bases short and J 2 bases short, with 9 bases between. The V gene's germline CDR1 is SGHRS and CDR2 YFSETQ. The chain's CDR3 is CASKGYTYEQYF. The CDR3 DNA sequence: TGCGCCAGCAAGGGATACACCTACGAGCAGTACTTC.

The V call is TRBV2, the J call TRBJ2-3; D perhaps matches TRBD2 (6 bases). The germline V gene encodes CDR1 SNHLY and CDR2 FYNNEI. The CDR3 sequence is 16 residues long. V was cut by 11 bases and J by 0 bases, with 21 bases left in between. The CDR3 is CAGGRGRRTSTDTQYF. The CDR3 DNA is TGTGCCGGTGGGCGGGGCAGGCGTACTAGCACAGATACGCAGTATTTT.

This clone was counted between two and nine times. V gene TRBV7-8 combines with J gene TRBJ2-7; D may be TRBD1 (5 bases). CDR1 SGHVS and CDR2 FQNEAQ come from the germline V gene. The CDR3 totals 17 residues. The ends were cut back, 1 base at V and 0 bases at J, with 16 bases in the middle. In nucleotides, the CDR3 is TGTGCCAGCAGCTTAGGAACCACAGGAGTAGGCTCCTACGAGCAGTACTTC. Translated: CASSLGTTGVGSYEQYF.

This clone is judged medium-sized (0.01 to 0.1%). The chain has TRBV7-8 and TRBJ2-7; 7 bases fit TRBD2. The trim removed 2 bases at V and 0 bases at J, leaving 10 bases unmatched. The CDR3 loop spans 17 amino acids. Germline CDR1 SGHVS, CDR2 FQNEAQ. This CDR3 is CASSLPAGLGFSYEQYF. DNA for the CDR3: TGTGCCAGCAGCTTACCAGCGGGGCTAGGTTTCTCCTACGAGCAGTACTTC.

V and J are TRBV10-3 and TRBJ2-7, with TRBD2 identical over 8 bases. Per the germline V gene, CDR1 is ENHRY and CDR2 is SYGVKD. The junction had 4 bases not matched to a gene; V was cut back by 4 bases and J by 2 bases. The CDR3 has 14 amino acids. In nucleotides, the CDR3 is TGTGCCATCAGTGGCGGTAGCGGGACCTACGAGCAGTACTTC. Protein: CAISGGSGTYEQYF.

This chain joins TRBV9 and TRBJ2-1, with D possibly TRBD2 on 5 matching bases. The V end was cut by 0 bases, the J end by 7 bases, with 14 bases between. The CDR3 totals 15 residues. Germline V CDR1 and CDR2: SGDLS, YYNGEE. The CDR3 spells CASSVVAGGMNEQFF. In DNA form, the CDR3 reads TGTGCCAGCAGCGTAGTTGCAGGAGGTATGAATGAGCAGTTCTTC.

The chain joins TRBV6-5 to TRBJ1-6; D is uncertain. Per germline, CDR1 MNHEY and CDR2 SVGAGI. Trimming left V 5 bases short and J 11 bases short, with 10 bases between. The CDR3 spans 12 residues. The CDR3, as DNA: TGTGCCAGCAGTCTGACTGGTCCACCCCTCCACTTT. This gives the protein CASSLTGPPLHF.

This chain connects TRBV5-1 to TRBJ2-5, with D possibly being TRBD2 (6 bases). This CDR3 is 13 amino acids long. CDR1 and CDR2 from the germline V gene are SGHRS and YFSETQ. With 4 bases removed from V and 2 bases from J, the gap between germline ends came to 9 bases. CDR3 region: CASSPGLQETQYF. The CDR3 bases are TGCGCCAGCAGCCCGGGACTTCAAGAGACCCAGTACTTC.

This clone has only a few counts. The CDR3 sequence: CASSTGTNSGNTIYF. The CDR3 coding sequence is TGTGCCAGCAGCACCGGGACAAACTCTGGAAACACCATATATTTT. This sequence joins TRBV28 and TRBJ1-3, with D maybe TRBD1 (6 bases). CDR1 is MDHEN, CDR2 SYDVKM, per germline. The CDR3 has 15 residues. Trimming took 6 bases from V and 0 from J, leaving 12 bases between them.

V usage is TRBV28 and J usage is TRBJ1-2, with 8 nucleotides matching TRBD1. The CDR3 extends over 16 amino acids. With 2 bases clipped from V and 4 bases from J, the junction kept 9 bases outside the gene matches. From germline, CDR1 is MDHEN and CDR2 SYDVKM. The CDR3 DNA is TGTGCCAGCAGTTTAGGAGGAGACAGGGGAATCTATGGCTACACCTTC. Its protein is CASSLGGDRGIYGYTF.